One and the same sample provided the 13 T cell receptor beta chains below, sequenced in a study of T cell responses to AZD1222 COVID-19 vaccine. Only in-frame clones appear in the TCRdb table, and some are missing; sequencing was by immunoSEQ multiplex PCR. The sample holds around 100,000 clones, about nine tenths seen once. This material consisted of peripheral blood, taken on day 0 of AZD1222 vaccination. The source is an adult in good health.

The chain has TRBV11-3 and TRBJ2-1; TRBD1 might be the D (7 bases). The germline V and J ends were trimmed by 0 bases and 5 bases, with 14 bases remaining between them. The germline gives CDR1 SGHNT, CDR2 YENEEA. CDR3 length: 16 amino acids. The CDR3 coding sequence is TGTGCCAGCAGCTTAGATGGAGGGGGCCTGGACAATGAGCAGTTCTTC. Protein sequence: CASSLDGGGLDNEQFF.

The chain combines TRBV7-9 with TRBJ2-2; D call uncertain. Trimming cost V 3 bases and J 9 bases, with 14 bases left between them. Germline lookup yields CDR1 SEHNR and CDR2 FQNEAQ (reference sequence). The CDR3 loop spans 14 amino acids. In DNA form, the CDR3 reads TGTGCCAGCAGCTTTGGCGGTCTGAGTCGGGAGCTGTTTTTT. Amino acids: CASSFGGLSRELFF.

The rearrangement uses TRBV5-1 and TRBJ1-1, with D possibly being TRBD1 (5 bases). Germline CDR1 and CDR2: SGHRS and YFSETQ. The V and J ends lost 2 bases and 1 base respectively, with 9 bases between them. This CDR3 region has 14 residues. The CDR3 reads CASSFRQGNTEAFF. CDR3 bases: TGCGCCAGCAGCTTCAGGCAGGGGAACACTGAAGCTTTCTTT.

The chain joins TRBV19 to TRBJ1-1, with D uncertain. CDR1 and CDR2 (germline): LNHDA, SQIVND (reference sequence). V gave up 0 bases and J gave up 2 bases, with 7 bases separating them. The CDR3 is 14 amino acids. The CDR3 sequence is CASSIEYSNTEAFF. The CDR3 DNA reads TGTGCCAGTAGTATAGAGTACAGCAACACTGAAGCTTTCTTT.

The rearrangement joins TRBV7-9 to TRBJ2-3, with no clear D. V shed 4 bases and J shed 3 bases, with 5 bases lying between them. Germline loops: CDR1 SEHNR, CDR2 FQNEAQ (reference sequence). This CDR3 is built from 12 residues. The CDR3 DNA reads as TGTGCCAGCAGCTCCCAAACAGATACGCAGTATTTT. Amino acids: CASSSQTDTQYF. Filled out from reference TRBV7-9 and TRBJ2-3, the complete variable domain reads DTGVSQNPRHKITKRGQNVTFRCDPISEHNRLYWYRQTLGQGPEFLTYFQNEAQLEKSRLLSDRFSAERPKGSFSTLEIQRTEQGDSAMYLCASSSQTDTQYFGPGTRLTVL.

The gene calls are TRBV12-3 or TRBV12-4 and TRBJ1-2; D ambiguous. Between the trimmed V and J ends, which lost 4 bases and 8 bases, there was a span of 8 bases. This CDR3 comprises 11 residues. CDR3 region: CASSWGLGYTF. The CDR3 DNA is TGTGCCAGCAGTTGGGGTTTGGGCTACACCTTC.

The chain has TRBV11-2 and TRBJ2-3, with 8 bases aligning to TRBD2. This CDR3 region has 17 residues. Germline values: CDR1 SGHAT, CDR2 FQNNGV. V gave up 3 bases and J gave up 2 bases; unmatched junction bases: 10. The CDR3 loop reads CASSFTDSGEITDTQYF. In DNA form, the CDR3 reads TGTGCCAGCAGCTTTACGGATAGCGGGGAGATCACAGATACGCAGTATTTT.

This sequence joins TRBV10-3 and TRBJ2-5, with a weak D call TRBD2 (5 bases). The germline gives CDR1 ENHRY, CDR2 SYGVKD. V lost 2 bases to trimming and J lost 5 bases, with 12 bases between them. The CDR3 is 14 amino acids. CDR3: CAISEGPSRETQYF. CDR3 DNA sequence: TGTGCCATCAGTGAGGGCCCTAGCAGGGAGACCCAGTACTTC.

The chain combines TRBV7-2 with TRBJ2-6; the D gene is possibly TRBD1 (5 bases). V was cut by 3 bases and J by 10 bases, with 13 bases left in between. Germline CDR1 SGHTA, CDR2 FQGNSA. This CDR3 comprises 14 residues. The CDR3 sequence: CASSFPTVTNVLTF. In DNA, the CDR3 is TGTGCCAGCAGCTTCCCGACAGTTACTAACGTCCTGACTTTC.

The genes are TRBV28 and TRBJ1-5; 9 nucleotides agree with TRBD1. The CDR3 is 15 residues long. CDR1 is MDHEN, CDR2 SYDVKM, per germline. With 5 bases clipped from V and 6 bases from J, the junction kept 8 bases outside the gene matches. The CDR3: CASSQIDRGSQPQHF. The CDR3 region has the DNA TGTGCCAGCAGTCAAATCGACAGGGGGAGTCAGCCCCAGCATTTT. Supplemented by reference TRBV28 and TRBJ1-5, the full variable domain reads DVKVTQSSRYLVKRTGEKVFLECVQDMDHENMFWYRQDPGLGLRLIYFSYDVKMKEKGDIPEGYSVSREKKERFSLILESASTNQTSMYLCASSQIDRGSQPQHFGDGTRLSIL.

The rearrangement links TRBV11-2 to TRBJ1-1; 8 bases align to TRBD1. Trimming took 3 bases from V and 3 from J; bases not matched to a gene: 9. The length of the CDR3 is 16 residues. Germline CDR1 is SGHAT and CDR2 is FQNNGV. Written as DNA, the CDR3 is TGTGCCAGCAGCTTCCTGGCAGGGGGCTTCGACACTGAAGCTTTCTTT. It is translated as CASSFLAGGFDTEAFF.

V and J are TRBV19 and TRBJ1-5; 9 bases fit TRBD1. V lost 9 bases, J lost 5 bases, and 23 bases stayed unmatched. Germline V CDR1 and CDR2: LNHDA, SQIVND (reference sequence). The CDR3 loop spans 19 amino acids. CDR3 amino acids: CASANMRIDLDRGDQPQHF. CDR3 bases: TGTGCCAGCGCGAACATGAGGATCGACCTGGACAGGGGAGATCAGCCCCAGCATTTT.

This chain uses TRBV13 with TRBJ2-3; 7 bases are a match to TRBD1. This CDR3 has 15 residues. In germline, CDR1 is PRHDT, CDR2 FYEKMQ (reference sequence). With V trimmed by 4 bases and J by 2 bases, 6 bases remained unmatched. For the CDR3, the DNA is TGTGCCAGCAGCTACCCCAGGGGGACCACAGATACGCAGTATTTT. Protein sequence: CASSYPRGTTDTQYF.